This TCR beta chain came from a study of T cell changes during pregnancy in multiple sclerosis. This clone appeared once. Assay used: immunoSEQ multiplex PCR; TCRdb lists only in-frame clones, some missing. This table has about 98,000 clones, around 90% appearing once. The V gene's germline CDR1 is MDHEN and CDR2 SYDVKM. The CDR3 is 14 residues long. V was clipped by 10 bases and J by 1 base, with 14 bases between them. This chain connects TRBV28 to TRBJ1-3; D is possibly TRBD1 (5 bases). Source: peripheral blood, taken after pregnancy. This sequence originates from a female donor in good health, enrolled as a control in a pregnancy study. The DNA for the CDR3 is TGTGCCATTAAAGCGGGGGGATCTGGAAACACCATATATTTT. This sequence encodes CAIKAGGSGNTIYF.